The source of this T cell receptor (beta chain) is a study of T cell clonality in common variable immunodeficiency. Study findings and constraints: CVID subjects shared fewer TCRbeta clones than healthy controls did. CVID subjects showed higher TCRbeta clonality than healthy controls.

There are many counts of this clone. The target antigen is unknown. Read sequence stops 3 residues before the CDR3 end, and the germline J gene provides the missing end. Trimming left V 5 bases short and J 4 bases short, with 12 bases between. Germline V CDR1 and CDR2: SGHTA, FQGNSA. This CDR3 spans 14 amino acids. Donors gave roughly 4.5 to 8.5 ml heparinized peripheral whole blood. This table comes from immunoSEQ multiplex PCR, and its TCRdb copy is limited to in-frame clones, with some not included. This sample comprises 35,000 to 50,000 clones, none seen once only. The chain uses TRBV7-2 and TRBJ1-3, with D hard to call. The material sequenced was peripheral blood mononuclear cells. The TCR sequence derives from a person aged 18 to 70 in good health. The part of the CDR3 DNA that was read is TGTGCCAGCAGCAATCCAATAGGGGGAAACACC. Its translation is CASSNPIGGNT. In full, the CDR3 is CASSNPIGGNTIYF.